Described below is a single TCR beta chain sequence and its context. Its antigen is unidentified. The data are from a study of cytomegalovirus exposure and HLA in healthy donors. Donors consisted of healthy bone marrow donors. Study results and limitations: Across donors, presence/absence analyses took sequencing depth to be roughly uniform.

V shed 6 bases, J shed 7 bases, and the junction held 11 bases outside the gene matches. The CDR3 loop spans 15 amino acids. From germline, CDR1 is MDHEN and CDR2 SYDVKM. The study ran its PCR with 60 Vbeta and 13 Jbeta primers. Assay used: immunoSEQ multiplex PCR; TCRdb lists only in-frame clones, some missing. The sample carries around 53,000 clones, 80% to 85% recorded once. The clonotype comes from a man aged 25 to 45 in good health and CMV-seronegative. The J gene is TRBJ2-2, the V gene TRBV28; 7 bases match TRBD1. Sequencing was carried out using PBMCs. As DNA, the CDR3 is TGTGCCAGCAGCCTTTTGGGACAGTGGAGCGGGGAGCTGTTTTTT. Translating it yields CASSLLGQWSGELFF. Together with reference TRBV28 and TRBJ2-2, the CDR3 gives the full variable domain: DVKVTQSSRYLVKRTGEKVFLECVQDMDHENMFWYRQDPGLGLRLIYFSYDVKMKEKGDIPEGYSVSREKKERFSLILESASTNQTSMYLCASSLLGQWSGELFFGEGSRLTVL.